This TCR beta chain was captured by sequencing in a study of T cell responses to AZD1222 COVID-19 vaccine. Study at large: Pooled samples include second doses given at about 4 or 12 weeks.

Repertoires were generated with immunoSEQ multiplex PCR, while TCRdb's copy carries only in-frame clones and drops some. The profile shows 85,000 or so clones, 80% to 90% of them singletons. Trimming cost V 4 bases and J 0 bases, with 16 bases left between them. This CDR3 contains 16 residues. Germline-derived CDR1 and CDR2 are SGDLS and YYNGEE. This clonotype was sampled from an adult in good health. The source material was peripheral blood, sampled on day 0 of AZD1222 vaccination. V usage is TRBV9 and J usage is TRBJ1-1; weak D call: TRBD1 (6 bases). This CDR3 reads CASSPGTFDLNTEAFF. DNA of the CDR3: TGTGCCAGCAGCCCAGGGACATTCGACTTGAACACTGAAGCTTTCTTT.